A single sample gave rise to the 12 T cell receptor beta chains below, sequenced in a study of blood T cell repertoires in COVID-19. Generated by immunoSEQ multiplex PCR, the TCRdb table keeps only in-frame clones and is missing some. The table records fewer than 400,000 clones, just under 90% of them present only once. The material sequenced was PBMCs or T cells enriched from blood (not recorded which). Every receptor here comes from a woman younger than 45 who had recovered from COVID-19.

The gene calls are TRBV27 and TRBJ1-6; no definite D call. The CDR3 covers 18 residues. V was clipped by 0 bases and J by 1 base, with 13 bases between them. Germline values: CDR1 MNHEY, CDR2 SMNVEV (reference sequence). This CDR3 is CASSLSAVQFSYNSPLHF. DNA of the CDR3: TGTGCCAGCAGTTTATCGGCCGTACAATTTTCCTATAATTCACCCCTCCACTTT.

The CDR3 region has the DNA TGTGCCAGCAGCGGGAGCTCCTATAATTCACCCCTCCACTTT. Encoded protein: CASSGSSYNSPLHF. V and J are TRBV28 and TRBJ1-6; D not resolved. The V end was cut by 6 bases, the J end by 0 bases, with 6 bases between. CDR3 length: 14 residues. Germline-derived CDR1 and CDR2 are MDHEN and SYDVKM.

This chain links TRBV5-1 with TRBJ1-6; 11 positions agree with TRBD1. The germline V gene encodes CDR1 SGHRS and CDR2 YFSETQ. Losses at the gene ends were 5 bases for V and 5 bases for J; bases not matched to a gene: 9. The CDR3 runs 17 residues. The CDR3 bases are TGCGCCAGCAGGCAACGGACAGGGGGCGCCCATAATTCACCCCTCCACTTT. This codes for CASRQRTGGAHNSPLHF.

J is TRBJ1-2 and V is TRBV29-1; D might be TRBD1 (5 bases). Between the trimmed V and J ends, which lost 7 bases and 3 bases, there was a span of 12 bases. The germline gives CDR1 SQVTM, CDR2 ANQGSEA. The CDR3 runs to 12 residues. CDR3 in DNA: TGCAGCGCAGCAACGGGGGACTATGGCTACACCTTC. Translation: CSAATGDYGYTF. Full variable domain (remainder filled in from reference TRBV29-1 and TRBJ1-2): SAVISQKPSRDICQRGTSLTIQCQVDSQVTMMFWYRQQPGQSLTLIATANQGSEATYESGFVIDKFPISRPNLTFSTLTVSNMSPEDSSIYLCSAATGDYGYTFGSGTRLTVV.

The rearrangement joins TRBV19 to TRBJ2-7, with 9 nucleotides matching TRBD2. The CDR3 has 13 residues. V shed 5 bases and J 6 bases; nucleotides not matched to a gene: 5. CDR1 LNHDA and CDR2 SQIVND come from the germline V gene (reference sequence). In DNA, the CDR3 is TGTGCCAGTAGTGTGGTAGCGGGGGCCGAGCAGTACTTC. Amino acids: CASSVVAGAEQYF.

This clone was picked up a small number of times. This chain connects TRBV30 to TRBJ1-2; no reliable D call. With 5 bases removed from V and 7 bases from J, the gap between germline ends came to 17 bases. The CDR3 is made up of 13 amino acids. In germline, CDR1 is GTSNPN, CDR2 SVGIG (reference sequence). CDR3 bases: TGTGCCTGGCGTTGGACTACGAGCGGTGGCTACACCTTC. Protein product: CAWRWTTSGGYTF.

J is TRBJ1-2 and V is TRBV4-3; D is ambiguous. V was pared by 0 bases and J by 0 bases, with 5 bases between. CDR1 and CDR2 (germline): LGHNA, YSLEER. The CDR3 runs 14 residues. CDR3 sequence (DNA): TGCGCCAGCAGCCAAGAGTCATCTAACTATGGCTACACCTTC. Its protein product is CASSQESSNYGYTF.

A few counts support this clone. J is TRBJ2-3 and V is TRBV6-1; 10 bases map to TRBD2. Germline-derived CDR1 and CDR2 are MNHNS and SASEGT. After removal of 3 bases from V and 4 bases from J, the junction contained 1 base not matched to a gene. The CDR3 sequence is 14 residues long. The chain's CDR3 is CASSESGGADTQYF. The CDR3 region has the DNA TGTGCCAGCAGTGAGAGCGGGGGGGCAGATACGCAGTATTTT.

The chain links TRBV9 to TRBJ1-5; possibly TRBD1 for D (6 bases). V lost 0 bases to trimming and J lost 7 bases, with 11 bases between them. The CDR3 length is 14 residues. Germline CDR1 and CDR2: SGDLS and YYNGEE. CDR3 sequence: CASSVGPGEQPQHF. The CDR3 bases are TGTGCCAGCAGCGTAGGGCCAGGGGAACAGCCCCAGCATTTT. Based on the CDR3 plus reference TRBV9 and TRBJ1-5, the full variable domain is DSGVTQTPKHLITATGQRVTLRCSPRSGDLSVYWYQQSLDQGLQFLIQYYNGEERAKGNILERFSAQQFPDLHSELNLSSLELGDSALYFCASSVGPGEQPQHFGDGTRLSIL.

CDR3 nucleotides: TGTGCCACCAGTGATTATGCCTCGGGAGCCTCTCGGGAGCAGTTCTTC. Encoded protein: CATSDYASGASREQFF. The chain couples TRBV24-1 to TRBJ2-1; TRBD2 is a possible D gene (6 bases). The CDR3 consists of 16 residues. Germline CDR1 is KGHDR and CDR2 is SFDVKD. The V gene lost 2 bases and the J gene lost 10 bases, with 20 bases spanning the gap.

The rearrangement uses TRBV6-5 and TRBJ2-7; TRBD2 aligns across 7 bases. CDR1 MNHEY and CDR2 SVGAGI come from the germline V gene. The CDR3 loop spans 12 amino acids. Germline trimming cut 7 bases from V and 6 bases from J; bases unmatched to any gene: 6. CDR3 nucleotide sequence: TGTGCCAGCATATTCACGGGAGGCGAGCAGTACTTC. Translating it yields CASIFTGGEQYF.

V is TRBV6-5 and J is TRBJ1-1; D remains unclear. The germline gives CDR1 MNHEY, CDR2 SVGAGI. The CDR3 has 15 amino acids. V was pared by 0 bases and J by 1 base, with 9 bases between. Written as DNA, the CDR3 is TGTGCCAGCAGTTACTCGTTAGCCCAGAACACTGAAGCTTTCTTT. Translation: CASSYSLAQNTEAFF.